Listed here are 28 T cell receptor beta chains from one sample, sequenced in a study of low-dose radiotherapy and immunotherapy resistance in tumors. First-strand cDNA relied on TRAV- and TRBV-specific primers spanning alpha and beta chains. TCR amplification ran approximately 20 PCR cycles using constant-region and V-primer adapter primers. Using its own MiXCR run on the reads, TCRdb lists one record per CDR3 protein. Seen here are more than 15,000 distinct CDR3 sequences, 70% observed once, and the top ten hold 5.5% to 7%. The receptors stem from a human donor with advanced metastatic prostate, ovarian, gallbladder or colorectal cancer (not recorded which). This table probably holds off-target reads from a library built for another chain.

The chain carries TRBV6-1 and TRBJ1-4; D perhaps matches TRBD1 (5 bases). Germline assignment: CDR1 MNHNS and CDR2 SASEGT. The CDR3 spans 14 residues. The V and J ends lost 6 bases and 8 bases respectively, with 16 bases between them. CDR3 in amino acids: CASSRGYSAEKLFF. The DNA of the CDR3 is TGTGCCAGCAGCCGGGGGTACAGCGCGGAAAAACTGTTTTTT.

This clonotype was seen a handful of times. V usage is TRBV18 and J usage is TRBJ1-5; a weak D match, TRBD1 (6 bases). The CDR3 consists of 14 residues. The germline V gene encodes CDR1 KGHSH and CDR2 LQKENI. The V gene lost 5 bases and the J gene lost 0 bases, with 8 bases spanning the gap. The CDR3 bases are TGTGCCAGCTCAACGGGACATAGCAATCAGCCCCAGCATTTT. Its protein product is CASSTGHSNQPQHF.

V is TRBV20-1 and J is TRBJ2-3; 7 bases line up with TRBD2. In germline, CDR1 is DFQATT, CDR2 SNEGSKA (reference sequence). The CDR3 extends over 14 amino acids. The CDR3 spells CSGAPERGLDTQYF. As DNA, the CDR3 is TGCAGCGGAGCCCCAGAGCGGGGTCTAGATACGCAGTATTTT.

This clonotype was observed once. The chain links TRBV10-3 to TRBJ2-1; D remains ambiguous. The germline gives CDR1 ENHRY, CDR2 SYGVKD. The V gene lost 8 bases and the J gene lost 7 bases, with 9 bases spanning the gap. The CDR3 is 11 residues long. CDR3 nucleotide sequence: TGTGCCATCCGCAGTGAGAATGAGCAGTTCTTC. As protein: CAIRSENEQFF.

This clonotype came up a few times. The chain uses TRBV5-1 and TRBJ2-1, with unresolved D. CDR1 SGHRS and CDR2 YFSETQ come from the germline V gene. The CDR3 length is 12 residues. V lost 0 bases and J 8 bases, leaving 6 bases between the germline ends. The CDR3: CASSLVRDEQFF. The CDR3 DNA is TGCGCCAGCAGCTTGGTGCGAGATGAGCAGTTCTTC.

The V and J genes are TRBV3-1 and TRBJ2-7; 8 bases fit TRBD2. The CDR3 has 15 residues. The V gene end was trimmed by 4 bases and the J gene end by 8 bases; junction bases not matched to a gene: 13. CDR1 and CDR2 from the germline V gene are LGHDT and YNNKEL (reference sequence). CDR3 region: CASSPRRAGDRKQYF. The CDR3 DNA reads as TGTGCCAGCAGCCCCCGAAGAGCGGGAGATCGAAAGCAGTACTTC.

V and J are TRBV19 and TRBJ1-2; D might be TRBD1 (5 bases). This CDR3 region has 12 residues. Germline V gene data show CDR1 as LNHDA and CDR2 as SQIVND (reference sequence). Trimming took 7 bases from V and 8 from J, leaving 14 bases between them. The CDR3 region is CASTSGPYGYTF. DNA for the CDR3: TGTGCCAGTACCTCAGGGCCGTACGGCTACACCTTC.

This clonotype was detected a few times. The chain employs TRBV6-2 or TRBV6-3 and TRBJ1-1; the D is unclear. Germline values: CDR1 MNHEY, CDR2 SVGEGT. The CDR3 covers 16 residues. Deletions cut 5 bases from V and 3 bases from J, with 19 bases between. The CDR3 sequence: CASSEVFIRVYTEAFF. In nucleotides, the CDR3 is TGTGCCAGCAGTGAAGTTTTTATCCGGGTGTACACTGAAGCTTTCTTT.

V is TRBV5-1 and J is TRBJ2-3; no definite D call. Trimming left V 3 bases short and J 1 base short, with 9 bases between. The CDR3 sequence is 14 residues long. Germline loops: CDR1 SGHRS, CDR2 YFSETQ. Here the CDR3 DNA reads TGCGCCAGCAGCTATTCTCCGGGCACAGATACGCAGTATTTT. This translates into CASSYSPGTDTQYF.

The V call is TRBV5-4, the J call TRBJ2-3, with a possible D match to TRBD2 (6 bases). CDR1 is SGHNT, CDR2 YYREEE, per germline (reference sequence). With 3 bases removed from V and 5 bases from J, the gap between germline ends came to 13 bases. This CDR3 is 14 amino acids long. The CDR3 nucleotides are TGTGCCAGCAGCTCTGGAGGGGCCGGAGATACGCAGTATTTT. Encoded protein: CASSSGGAGDTQYF.

The chain uses TRBV25-1 and TRBJ2-3; possible D gene TRBD2, 5 bases. CDR3 length: 12 amino acids. Germline V gives CDR1 MGHDK, CDR2 SYGVNS. The V gene lost 7 bases and the J gene lost 4 bases, with 9 bases spanning the gap. Here the CDR3 DNA reads TGTGCCAGCAAGGAGGCAGCAGATACGCAGTATTTT. This gives the protein CASKEAADTQYF.

This chain connects TRBV29-1 to TRBJ2-3; D is unresolved. The CDR3 has 15 residues. The V gene lost 1 base and the J gene lost 0 bases, with 11 bases spanning the gap. Germline V gene data show CDR1 as SQVTM and CDR2 as ANQGSEA. This CDR3 reads CSVEATDRSTDTQYF. For the CDR3, the DNA is TGCAGCGTTGAAGCAACAGACCGTAGCACAGATACGCAGTATTTT.

A single count supports this clonotype. The CDR3 DNA is TGTGCCAGCAGCCCATTAGGAGCGGGGGGGGCCTCCGCCAATGAGCAGTTCTTC. It codes for CASSPLGAGGASANEQFF. The J gene is TRBJ2-1, the V gene TRBV3-1; 10 positions agree with TRBD2. The ends lost 4 bases at V and 6 bases at J; junction bases unmatched: 15. The CDR3 is 18 residues long. CDR1 LGHDT and CDR2 YNNKEL come from the germline V gene (reference sequence).

The chain carries TRBV5-6 and TRBJ1-2, with TRBD1 matching over 7 bases. Trimming took 7 bases from V and 3 from J; bases not matched to a gene: 9. Per germline, CDR1 SGHDT and CDR2 YYEEEE. This CDR3 spans 14 amino acids. CDR3: CASLRQGVDYGYTF. CDR3 in DNA: TGTGCCAGCCTTAGACAGGGCGTCGACTATGGCTACACCTTC. Together with reference TRBV5-6 and TRBJ1-2, the CDR3 gives the full variable domain: DAGVTQSPTHLIKTRGQQVTLRCSPKSGHDTVSWYQQALGQGPQFIFQYYEEEERQRGNFPDRFSGHQFPNYSSELNVNALLLGDSALYLCASLRQGVDYGYTFGSGTRLTVV.

The V and J genes are TRBV19 and TRBJ1-2; 7 bases align to TRBD1. Germline CDR1 reads LNHDA; CDR2 reads SQIVND (reference sequence). Trimming at V came to 6 bases and at J to 6 bases, leaving 10 bases not matched to a gene. This CDR3 spans 14 amino acids. Here the CDR3 DNA reads TGTGCCAGTAGACACAGGGGCGGCGAAGATGGCTACACCTTC. Encoded protein: CASRHRGGEDGYTF.

This chain links TRBV30 with TRBJ1-1; D gene unclear. V dropped 6 bases and J dropped 0 bases, with 11 bases sitting between them. CDR1 is GTSNPN, CDR2 SVGIG, per germline (reference sequence). CDR3 length: 13 amino acids. The CDR3 coding sequence is TGTGCCTGCCTTTCGCACATGAACACTGAAGCTTTCTTT. Its protein product is CACLSHMNTEAFF.

This clonotype has just a few counts. The rearrangement links TRBV12-3 or TRBV12-4 to TRBJ2-1; 7 bases match TRBD2. The V and J ends lost 3 bases and 8 bases, in that order; junction bases with no gene match: 19. The CDR3 extends over 18 amino acids. The CDR3 sequence is CASSFIITAGVNKDEQFF. CDR3 in DNA: TGTGCCAGCAGTTTCATCATTACGGCGGGAGTAAATAAAGATGAGCAGTTCTTC.

This rearrangement joins TRBV7-6 to TRBJ1-6, with TRBD1 matching over 9 bases. V trimming: 5 bases; J trimming: 7 bases; junction bases outside the gene matches: 3. Looked up from germline, CDR1 is SGHVS and CDR2 is FNYEAQ. The CDR3 is 14 amino acids. The CDR3: CASSHGQGNSPLHF. In DNA form, the CDR3 reads TGTGCCAGCAGCCACGGACAGGGGAATTCACCCCTCCACTTT.

J is TRBJ2-3 and V is TRBV5-1; the D gene is possibly TRBD2 (5 bases). V was pared by 0 bases and J by 3 bases, with 14 bases between. The V gene's germline CDR1 is SGHRS and CDR2 YFSETQ. The CDR3 has 16 residues. This CDR3 is CASSLASGILTDTQYF. CDR3 DNA sequence: TGCGCCAGCAGCTTGGCGTCGGGAATACTAACAGATACGCAGTATTTT.

This chain connects TRBV19 to TRBJ1-5; D possibly corresponds to TRBD1 (6 bases). The CDR3 sequence is 16 residues long. The germline gives CDR1 LNHDA, CDR2 SQIVND (reference sequence). V shed 2 bases and J shed 0 bases, with 11 bases lying between them. The CDR3 loop reads CASSIRGAGSNQPQHF. CDR3 nucleotides: TGTGCCAGTAGTATAAGGGGGGCAGGTAGCAATCAGCCCCAGCATTTT.

This clonotype was seen more than once but under ten times. CDR3 sequence reads: CASSRYRENHYEQYF. CDR3 in DNA: TGTGCCAGCAGTAGGTACAGGGAAAACCATTACGAGCAGTACTTC. The chain joins TRBV6-5 to TRBJ2-7; possible D gene TRBD1, 6 bases. Trimming cost V 5 bases and J 4 bases, with 18 bases left between them. The CDR3 is made up of 15 amino acids. Per the germline V gene, CDR1 is MNHEY and CDR2 is SVGAGI.

The chain carries TRBV10-3 and TRBJ1-5; possibly TRBD1 for D (6 bases). V shed 10 bases and J shed 3 bases, with 13 bases lying between them. CDR1 ENHRY and CDR2 SYGVKD come from the germline V gene. This CDR3 has 13 residues. CDR3 residues: CATSGQINQPQHF. As DNA, the CDR3 is TGTGCCACCTCGGGACAAATCAATCAGCCCCAGCATTTT.

This clonotype was detected once. The chain has TRBV7-9 and TRBJ2-5, with D possibly being TRBD2 (7 bases). The ends were cut back, 2 bases at V and 4 bases at J, with 14 bases in the middle. The germline V gene has CDR1 SEHNR and CDR2 FQNEAQ (reference sequence). The CDR3 runs 15 residues. The CDR3: CASSLRGATGETQYF. In DNA form, the CDR3 reads TGTGCCAGCAGCTTACGGGGGGCGACCGGAGAGACCCAGTACTTC.

The chain employs TRBV10-3 and TRBJ2-7; D not certain. Germline CDR1 reads ENHRY; CDR2 reads SYGVKD. V was pared by 8 bases and J by 2 bases, with 10 bases between. CDR3 size: 12 residues. The chain's CDR3 is CAISSPAYEQYF. The CDR3 DNA reads as TGTGCCATCTCATCGCCGGCCTACGAGCAGTACTTC.

This clonotype came up a few times. This chain connects TRBV4-1 to TRBJ1-1, with a weak D call TRBD1 (5 bases). The CDR3 loop spans 17 amino acids. Looked up from germline, CDR1 is MGHRA and CDR2 is YSYEKL. Trimming cost V 0 bases and J 0 bases, with 14 bases left between them. CDR3 nucleotides: TGCGCCAGCAGCCAAGATAACACCGGGACGGTGAACACTGAAGCTTTCTTT. Translated, it gives CASSQDNTGTVNTEAFF.

This clonotype was seen only a few times. J is TRBJ2-1 and V is TRBV20-1, with no clear D. Germline values: CDR1 DFQATT, CDR2 SNEGSKA (reference sequence). This CDR3 region has 15 residues. Trimming cost V 3 bases and J 5 bases, with 17 bases left between them. The CDR3 spells CSASAENDSDNEQFF. In DNA, the CDR3 is TGCAGTGCTAGTGCCGAGAACGACTCGGACAATGAGCAGTTCTTC.

The chain couples TRBV7-2 to TRBJ2-2; 12 bases agree with TRBD2. Per the germline V gene, CDR1 is SGHTA and CDR2 is FQGNSA. After removal of 5 bases from V and 4 bases from J, the junction contained 2 bases not matched to a gene. The length of the CDR3 is 15 residues. CDR3 in DNA: TGTGCCAGCAGCCAACTAGCGGGAGGCACCGGGGAGCTGTTTTTT. Its protein is CASSQLAGGTGELFF.

This clonotype was seen a handful of times. Compared with germline, one end of the junction differs, possibly owing to a read error. The CDR3 spells CASSGGHLTGVF. CDR3 DNA: TGTGCCAGCAGTGGGGGACACTTGACTGGTGTTTTC. The gene calls are TRBV2 and TRBJ2-4; weak D call: TRBD1 (6 bases). The CDR3 runs to 12 residues. CDR1 SNHLY and CDR2 FYNNEI come from the germline V gene.